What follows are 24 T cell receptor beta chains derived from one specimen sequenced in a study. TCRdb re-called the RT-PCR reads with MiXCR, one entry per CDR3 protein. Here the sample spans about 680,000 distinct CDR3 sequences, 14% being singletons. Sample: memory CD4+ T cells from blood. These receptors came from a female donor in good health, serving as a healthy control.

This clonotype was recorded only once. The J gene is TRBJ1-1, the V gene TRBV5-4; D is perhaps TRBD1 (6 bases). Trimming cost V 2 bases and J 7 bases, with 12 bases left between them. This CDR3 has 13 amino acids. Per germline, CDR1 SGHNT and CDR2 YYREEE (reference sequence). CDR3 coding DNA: TGTGCCAGCAGCTTTCAGGGGTACGGTGAAGCTTTCTTT. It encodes CASSFQGYGEAFF. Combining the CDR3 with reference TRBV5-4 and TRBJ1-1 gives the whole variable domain ETGVTQSPTHLIKTRGQQVTLRCSSQSGHNTVSWYQQALGQGPQFIFQYYREEENGRGNFPPRFSGLQFPNYSSELNVNALELDDSALYLCASSFQGYGEAFFGQGTRLTVV.

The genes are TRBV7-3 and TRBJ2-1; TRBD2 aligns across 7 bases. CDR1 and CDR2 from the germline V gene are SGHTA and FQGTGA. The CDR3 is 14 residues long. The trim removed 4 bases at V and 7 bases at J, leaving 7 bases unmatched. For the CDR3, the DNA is TGTGCCAGCAGCTCCCGGGACTATCCAAATGAGCAGTTCTTC. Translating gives CASSSRDYPNEQFF.

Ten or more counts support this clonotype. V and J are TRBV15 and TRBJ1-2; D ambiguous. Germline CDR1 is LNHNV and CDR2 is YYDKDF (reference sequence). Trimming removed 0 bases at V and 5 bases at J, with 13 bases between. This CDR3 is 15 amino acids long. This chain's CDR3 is CATSREVQIIYGYTF. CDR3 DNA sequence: TGTGCCACCAGCAGAGAGGTTCAGATTATTTATGGCTACACCTTC. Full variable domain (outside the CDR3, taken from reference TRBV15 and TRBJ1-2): DAMVIQNPRYQVTQFGKPVTLSCSQTLNHNVMYWYQQKSSQAPKLLFHYYDKDFNNEADTPDNFQSRRPNTSFCFLDIRSPGLGDTAMYLCATSREVQIIYGYTFGSGTRLTVV.

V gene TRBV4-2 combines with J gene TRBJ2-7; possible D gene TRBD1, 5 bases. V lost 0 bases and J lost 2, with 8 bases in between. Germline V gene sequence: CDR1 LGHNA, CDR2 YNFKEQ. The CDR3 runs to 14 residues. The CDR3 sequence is CASSQETETYEQYF. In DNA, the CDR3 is TGTGCCAGCAGCCAAGAGACAGAAACCTACGAGCAGTACTTC.

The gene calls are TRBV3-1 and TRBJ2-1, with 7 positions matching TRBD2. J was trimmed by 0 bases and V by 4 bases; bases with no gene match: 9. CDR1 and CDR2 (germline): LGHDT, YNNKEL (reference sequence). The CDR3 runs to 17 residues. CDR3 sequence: CASSPPVGGSSYNEQFF. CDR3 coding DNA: TGTGCCAGCAGCCCCCCGGTGGGCGGGAGCTCCTACAATGAGCAGTTCTTC.

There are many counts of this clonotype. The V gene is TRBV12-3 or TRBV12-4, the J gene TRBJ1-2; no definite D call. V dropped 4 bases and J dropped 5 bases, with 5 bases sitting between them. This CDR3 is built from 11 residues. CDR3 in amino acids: CASSSLYGYTF. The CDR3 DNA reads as TGTGCCAGCAGTTCATTGTATGGCTACACCTTC.

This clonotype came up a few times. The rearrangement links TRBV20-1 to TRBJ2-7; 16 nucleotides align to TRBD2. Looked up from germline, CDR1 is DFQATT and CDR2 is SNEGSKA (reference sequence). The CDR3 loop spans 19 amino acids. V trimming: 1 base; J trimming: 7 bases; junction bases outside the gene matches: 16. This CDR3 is CSARATLLGLAGGKGEQYF. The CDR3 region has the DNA TGCAGTGCTAGAGCTACCCTCCTGGGACTAGCGGGAGGGAAAGGGGAGCAGTACTTC.

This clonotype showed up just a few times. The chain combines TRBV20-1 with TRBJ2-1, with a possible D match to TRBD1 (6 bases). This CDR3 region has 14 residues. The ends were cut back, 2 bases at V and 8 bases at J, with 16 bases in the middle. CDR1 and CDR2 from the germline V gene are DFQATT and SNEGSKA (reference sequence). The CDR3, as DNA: TGCAGTGCTAGACAAGACCAGGGGCGAGATGAGCAGTTCTTC. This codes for CSARQDQGRDEQFF.

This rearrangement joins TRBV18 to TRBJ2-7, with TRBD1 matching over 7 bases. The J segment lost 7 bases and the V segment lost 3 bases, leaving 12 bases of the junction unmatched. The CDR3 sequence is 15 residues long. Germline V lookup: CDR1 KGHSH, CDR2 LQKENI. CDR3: CASSPLPGQRVEQYF. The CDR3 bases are TGTGCCAGCTCACCCTTGCCGGGACAGAGAGTTGAGCAGTACTTC.

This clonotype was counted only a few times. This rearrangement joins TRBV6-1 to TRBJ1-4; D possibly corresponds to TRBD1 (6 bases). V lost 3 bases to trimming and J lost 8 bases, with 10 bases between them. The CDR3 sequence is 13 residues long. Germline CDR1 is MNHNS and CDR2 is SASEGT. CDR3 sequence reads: CASSDSQGEKLFF. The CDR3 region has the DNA TGTGCCAGCAGTGATTCCCAGGGGGAAAAACTGTTTTTT.

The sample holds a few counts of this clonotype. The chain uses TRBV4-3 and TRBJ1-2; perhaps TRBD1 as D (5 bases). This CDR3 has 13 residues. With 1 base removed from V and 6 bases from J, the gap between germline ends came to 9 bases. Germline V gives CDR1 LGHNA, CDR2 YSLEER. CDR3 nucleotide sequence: TGCGCCAGCAGCCAAGCCCTCAGGGATGGCTACACCTTC. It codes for CASSQALRDGYTF.

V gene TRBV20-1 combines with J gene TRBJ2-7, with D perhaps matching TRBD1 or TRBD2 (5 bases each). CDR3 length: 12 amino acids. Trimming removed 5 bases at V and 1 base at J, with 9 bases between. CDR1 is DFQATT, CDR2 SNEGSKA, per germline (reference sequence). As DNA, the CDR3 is TGCAGTGCTTGGGACGGTTCCTACGAGCAGTACTTC. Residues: CSAWDGSYEQYF.

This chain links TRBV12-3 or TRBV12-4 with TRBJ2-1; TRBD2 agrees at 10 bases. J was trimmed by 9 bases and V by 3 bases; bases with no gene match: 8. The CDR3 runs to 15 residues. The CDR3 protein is CASSFTSGIGSEQFF. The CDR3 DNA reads TGTGCCAGCAGTTTCACTAGCGGGATAGGGAGTGAGCAGTTCTTC.

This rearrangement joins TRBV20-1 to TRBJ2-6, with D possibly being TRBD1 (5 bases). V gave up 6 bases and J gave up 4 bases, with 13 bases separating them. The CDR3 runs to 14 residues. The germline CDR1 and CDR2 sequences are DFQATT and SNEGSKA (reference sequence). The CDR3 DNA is TGCAGTGCCGCCCCAGGGTACGGGGCCAACGTCCTGACTTTC. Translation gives CSAAPGYGANVLTF.

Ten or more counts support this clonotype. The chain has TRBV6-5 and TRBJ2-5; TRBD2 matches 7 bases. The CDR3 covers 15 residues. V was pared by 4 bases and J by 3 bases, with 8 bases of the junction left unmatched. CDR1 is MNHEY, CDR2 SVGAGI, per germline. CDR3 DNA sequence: TGTGCCAGCAGTTCCCTCGGGGCGGGAGAAGAGACCCAGTACTTC. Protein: CASSSLGAGEETQYF.

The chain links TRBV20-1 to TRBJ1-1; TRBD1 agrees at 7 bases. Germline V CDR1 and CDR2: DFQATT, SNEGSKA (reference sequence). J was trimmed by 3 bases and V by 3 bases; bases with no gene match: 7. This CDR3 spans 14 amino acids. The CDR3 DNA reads TGCAGTGCTAGGGAGGGGGCAGCGGACACTGAAGCTTTCTTT. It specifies CSAREGAADTEAFF.

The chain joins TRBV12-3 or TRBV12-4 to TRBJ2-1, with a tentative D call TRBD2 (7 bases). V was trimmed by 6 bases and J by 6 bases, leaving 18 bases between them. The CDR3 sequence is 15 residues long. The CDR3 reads CASSRPGGRGNEQFF. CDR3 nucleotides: TGTGCCAGCAGCCGTCCCGGGGGGCGAGGCAATGAGCAGTTCTTC.

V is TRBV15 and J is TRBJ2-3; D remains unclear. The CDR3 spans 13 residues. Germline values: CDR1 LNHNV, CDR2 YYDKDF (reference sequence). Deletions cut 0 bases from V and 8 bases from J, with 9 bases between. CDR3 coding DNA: TGTGCCACCAGCAGAGATCCACGAGGTACGCAGTATTTT. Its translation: CATSRDPRGTQYF.

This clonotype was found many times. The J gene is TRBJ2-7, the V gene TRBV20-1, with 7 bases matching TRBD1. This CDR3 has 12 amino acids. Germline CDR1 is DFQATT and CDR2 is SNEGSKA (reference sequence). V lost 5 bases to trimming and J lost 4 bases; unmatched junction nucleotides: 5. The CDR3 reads CSAGLRGYEQYF. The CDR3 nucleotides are TGCAGTGCTGGTCTCAGGGGGTACGAGCAGTACTTC.

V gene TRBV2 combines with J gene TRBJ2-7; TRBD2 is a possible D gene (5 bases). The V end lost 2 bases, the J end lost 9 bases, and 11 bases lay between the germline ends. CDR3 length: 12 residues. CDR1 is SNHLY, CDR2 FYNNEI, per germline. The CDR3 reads CASSERGQVQYF. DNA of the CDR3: TGTGCCAGCAGTGAACGAGGGCAAGTGCAGTACTTC.

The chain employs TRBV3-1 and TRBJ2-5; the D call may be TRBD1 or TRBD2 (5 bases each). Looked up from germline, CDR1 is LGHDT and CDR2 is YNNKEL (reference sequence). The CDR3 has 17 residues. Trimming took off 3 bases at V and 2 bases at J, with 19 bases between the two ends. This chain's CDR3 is CASSHGPWDAPQETQYF. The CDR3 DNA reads TGTGCCAGCAGCCACGGACCTTGGGACGCACCGCAAGAGACCCAGTACTTC.

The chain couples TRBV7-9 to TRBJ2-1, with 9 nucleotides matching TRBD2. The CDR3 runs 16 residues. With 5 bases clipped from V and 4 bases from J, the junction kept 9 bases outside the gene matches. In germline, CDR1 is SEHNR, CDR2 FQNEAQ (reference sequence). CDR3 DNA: TGTGCCAGCAGCGTAACCACTAGCGGGCCTTACAATGAGCAGTTCTTC. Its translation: CASSVTTSGPYNEQFF.

The CDR3 sequence is CASSSGRSNYGYTF. The CDR3 DNA follows: TGTGCCAGCAGTTCCGGACGGTCTAACTATGGCTACACCTTC. This chain connects TRBV7-9 to TRBJ1-2; D is undetermined. The CDR3 runs to 14 residues. The V end was cut by 6 bases, the J end by 0 bases, with 11 bases between. The germline V gene has CDR1 SEHNR and CDR2 FQNEAQ (reference sequence).

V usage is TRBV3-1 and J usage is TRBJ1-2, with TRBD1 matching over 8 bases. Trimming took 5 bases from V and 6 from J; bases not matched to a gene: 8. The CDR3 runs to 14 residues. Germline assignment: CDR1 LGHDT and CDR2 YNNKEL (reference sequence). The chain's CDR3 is CASSSSDRANGYTF. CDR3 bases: TGTGCCAGCAGCTCTTCGGACAGGGCTAATGGCTACACCTTC.